What follows are 21 T cell receptor beta chains derived from one specimen sequenced in a study of cytotoxic CD8 clonotypes in ibrutinib-treated CLL. The assay was immunoSEQ multiplex PCR, and TCRdb's table has in-frame clones only and misses some. The sample has tens of thousands of clones, approximately 50% seen once. The sequencing used PBMCs, collected after 12 months of ibrutinib treatment. The receptors shown here come from a human donor with chronic lymphocytic leukemia.

V gene TRBV9 combines with J gene TRBJ2-7, with D possibly TRBD2 on 6 matching bases. The CDR3 has 15 amino acids. The germline V and J ends were trimmed by 2 bases and 11 bases, with 23 bases remaining between them. Germline V gives CDR1 SGDLS, CDR2 YYNGEE. The CDR3, as DNA: TGTGCCAGCAGCGTTCTATCCTCTCCCAGCGGGTCAAAGTACTTC. It is translated as CASSVLSSPSGSKYF.

This clone counts as medium-sized. The gene calls are TRBV18 and TRBJ2-1; 7 bases fit TRBD1. V was clipped by 0 bases and J by 6 bases; unmatched bases: 2. The germline V gene has CDR1 KGHSH and CDR2 LQKENI. The CDR3 has 14 residues. This chain's CDR3 is CASSPPQGSNEQFF. As DNA, the CDR3 is TGTGCCAGCTCACCACCACAGGGGTCCAATGAGCAGTTCTTC.

This clone was seen at least ten times. Germline and junction disagree at one end, which may indicate a read error. This chain joins TRBV9 and TRBJ1-2; no definite D call. Germline values: CDR1 SGDLS, CDR2 YYNGEE. The CDR3 spans 13 residues. CDR3: CASSALTNYGYTF. As DNA, the CDR3 is TGTGCCAGCAGCGCCCTGACTAATTATGGCTACACCTTC.

The chain carries TRBV6-1 and TRBJ2-3, with D perhaps TRBD1 or TRBD2 (5 bases each). This CDR3 is 15 amino acids long. With 2 bases removed from V and 1 base from J, the gap between germline ends came to 10 bases. CDR1 MNHNS and CDR2 SASEGT come from the germline V gene. This chain's CDR3 is CASSEQGPGTDTQYF. CDR3 nucleotide sequence: TGTGCCAGCAGTGAACAGGGACCCGGCACAGATACGCAGTATTTT.

The CDR3 DNA follows: TGTGCCATCAGGCCGACAGGGAACTACGAGCAGTACTTC. This translates into CAIRPTGNYEQYF. This chain links TRBV10-3 with TRBJ2-7, with 7 bases aligning to TRBD1. Trimming cost V 6 bases and J 3 bases; bases outside gene matches: 5. Germline CDR1 and CDR2: ENHRY and SYGVKD. This CDR3 contains 13 residues.

This chain joins TRBV27 and TRBJ2-1; TRBD1 might be the D (6 bases). This CDR3 region has 15 residues. Trimming removed 3 bases at V and 2 bases at J, with 11 bases between. From germline, CDR1 is MNHEY and CDR2 SMNVEV (reference sequence). CDR3 DNA: TGTGCCAGCAGTTTTAGGGGGTTCCCCTACAATGAGCAGTTCTTC. Protein sequence: CASSFRGFPYNEQFF.

CDR3 in DNA: TGTGCCGGGTCGCGGGGGGCGCACGGAAACACCATATATTTT. As protein: CAGSRGAHGNTIYF. This chain uses TRBV9 with TRBJ1-3, with a tentative D call TRBD1 (6 bases). Germline V gene sequence: CDR1 SGDLS, CDR2 YYNGEE. The CDR3 extends over 14 amino acids. V shed 10 bases and J shed 4 bases, with 18 bases lying between them.

This clone was recorded once. The chain is built from TRBV27 and TRBJ1-5; D possibly corresponds to TRBD1 (5 bases). The germline CDR1 and CDR2 sequences are MNHEY and SMNVEV (reference sequence). V gave up 4 bases and J gave up 6 bases, with 19 bases separating them. This CDR3 spans 16 amino acids. CDR3 in DNA: TGTGCCAGCAGTTGGGGACGTCCCGGGTTTGTTCAGCCCCAGCATTTT. As protein: CASSWGRPGFVQPQHF.

The rearrangement links TRBV2 to TRBJ1-5; the match to TRBD1 covers 8 bases. Germline V gene data show CDR1 as SNHLY and CDR2 as FYNNEI. The CDR3 covers 13 residues. V was clipped by 8 bases and J by 2 bases; unmatched bases: 2. The CDR3 bases are TGTGCCAGCTCAGGGGGCGGCAATCAGCCCCAGCATTTT. Amino acid sequence: CASSGGGNQPQHF. Complete variable domain (other parts from reference TRBV2 and TRBJ1-5): EPEVTQTPSHQVTQMGQEVILRCVPISNHLYFYWYRQILGQKVEFLVSFYNNEISEKSEIFDDQFSVERPDGSNFTLKIRSTKLEDSAMYFCASSGGGNQPQHFGDGTRLSIL.

V is TRBV7-9 and J is TRBJ2-7, with D uncertain. The CDR3 contains 13 residues. V lost 4 bases and J 2 bases, leaving 9 bases between the germline ends. CDR1 SEHNR and CDR2 FQNEAQ come from the germline V gene (reference sequence). The CDR3: CASSSRRTYEQYF. In DNA, the CDR3 is TGTGCCAGCAGCTCTCGACGGACCTACGAGCAGTACTTC.

This chain uses TRBV6-4 with TRBJ2-1; weak D call: TRBD1 (7 bases). V lost 6 bases, J lost 9 bases, and 33 bases lay in between. This CDR3 spans 19 amino acids. In germline, CDR1 is MRHNA, CDR2 SNTAGT. The CDR3: CASREGARRRDQKWGEQFF. CDR3 DNA: TGTGCCAGCAGGGAGGGGGCCAGACGGCGGGACCAAAAATGGGGTGAGCAGTTCTTC.

This clone was detected only a few times. The gene calls are TRBV11-2 and TRBJ2-1; perhaps TRBD2 as D (6 bases). The CDR3 length is 15 residues. Germline lookup yields CDR1 SGHAT and CDR2 FQNNGV. The V end lost 3 bases, the J end lost 2 bases, and 11 bases lay between the germline ends. CDR3 amino acids: CASSFLADPYNEQFF. DNA of the CDR3: TGTGCCAGCAGCTTCTTAGCGGACCCCTACAATGAGCAGTTCTTC.

This clone was observed a single time. This chain connects TRBV11-3 to TRBJ1-4; TRBD1 matches at 9 bases. After removal of 5 bases from V and 3 bases from J, the junction contained 13 bases not matched to a gene. Germline CDR1 and CDR2: SGHNT and YENEEA. The CDR3 length is 18 residues. CDR3 nucleotides: TGTGCCAGCAGCCCGTCCCGGGACAGGGATCACGCTAATGAAAAACTGTTTTTT. Amino acid sequence: CASSPSRDRDHANEKLFF.

This chain links TRBV5-8 with TRBJ1-2; D uncertain. Germline V gene lookup returns CDR1 SGHTS and CDR2 YDEGEE. V shed 0 bases and J shed 1 base, with 4 bases lying between them. The CDR3 length is 13 residues. CDR3 sequence: CASSLGVNYGYTF. For the CDR3, the DNA is TGTGCCAGCAGCTTGGGGGTTAACTATGGCTACACCTTC.

This clone turned up a few times. The chain has TRBV5-4 and TRBJ2-7; 7 bases fit TRBD2. The CDR3 spans 12 residues. Per the germline V gene, CDR1 is SGHNT and CDR2 is YYREEE (reference sequence). Trimming removed 4 bases from V and 6 bases from J; junction bases left unmatched: 4. The CDR3 region has the DNA TGTGCCAGCAGCCTCTCGGGGGGCGAGCAGTACTTC. This gives the protein CASSLSGGEQYF.

In its sample, this clone was seen a few times. J is TRBJ1-2 and V is TRBV5-1; D may be TRBD1 (5 bases). Germline CDR1 and CDR2: SGHRS and YFSETQ. This CDR3 is 15 amino acids long. The V gene lost 0 bases and the J gene lost 7 bases, with 16 bases spanning the gap. The CDR3 nucleotides read TGCGCCAGCAGCTTGGAGGCAGGGAAGTCTGGTGGCTACACCTTC. Amino acids: CASSLEAGKSGGYTF.

The rearrangement uses TRBV9 and TRBJ1-2; perhaps TRBD1 as D (5 bases). Trimming took 4 bases from V and 7 from J, leaving 17 bases between them. Germline V CDR1 and CDR2: SGDLS, YYNGEE. CDR3 length: 14 residues. CDR3 amino acids: CASSPGTGLGGYTF. The CDR3 bases are TGTGCCAGCAGCCCGGGGACGGGGCTTGGTGGCTACACCTTC.

This chain connects TRBV7-2 to TRBJ2-1; 11 nucleotides line up with TRBD2. Per the germline V gene, CDR1 is SGHTA and CDR2 is FQGNSA. V gave up 5 bases and J gave up 6 bases; unmatched junction bases: 6. CDR3 length: 15 residues. CDR3 residues: CASSPRTSGFNEQFF. The CDR3 region has the DNA TGTGCCAGCAGCCCCCGGACTAGCGGGTTCAATGAGCAGTTCTTC.

The genes are TRBV9 and TRBJ2-1; perhaps D is TRBD1 or TRBD2 (7 bases each). CDR1 and CDR2 (germline): SGDLS, YYNGEE. This CDR3 has 16 residues. V gave up 4 bases and J gave up 7 bases, with 21 bases separating them. The CDR3 nucleotides read TGTGCCAGCAGCACCCCGGGGAGGGGGCATAGGAATGAGCAGTTCTTC. The encoded protein is CASSTPGRGHRNEQFF.

V usage is TRBV11-2 and J usage is TRBJ2-2; D is undetermined. V was clipped by 0 bases and J by 5 bases, with 7 bases between them. Germline V gene lookup returns CDR1 SGHAT and CDR2 FQNNGV. The CDR3 sequence is 14 residues long. As DNA, the CDR3 is TGTGCCAGCAGCTTAGATCTCGGAACCGGGGAGCTGTTTTTT. Translation gives CASSLDLGTGELFF.

This clone has more than one count but fewer than ten. This sequence joins TRBV6-6 and TRBJ2-7; 11 nucleotides align to TRBD2. V gave up 5 bases and J gave up 6 bases; unmatched junction bases: 6. This CDR3 is 14 amino acids long. CDR1 MNHNY and CDR2 SVGAGI come from the germline V gene (reference sequence). CDR3 residues: CASSIAGGPSEQYF. The DNA for the CDR3 is TGTGCCAGCAGTATAGCGGGAGGGCCTAGCGAGCAGTACTTC.